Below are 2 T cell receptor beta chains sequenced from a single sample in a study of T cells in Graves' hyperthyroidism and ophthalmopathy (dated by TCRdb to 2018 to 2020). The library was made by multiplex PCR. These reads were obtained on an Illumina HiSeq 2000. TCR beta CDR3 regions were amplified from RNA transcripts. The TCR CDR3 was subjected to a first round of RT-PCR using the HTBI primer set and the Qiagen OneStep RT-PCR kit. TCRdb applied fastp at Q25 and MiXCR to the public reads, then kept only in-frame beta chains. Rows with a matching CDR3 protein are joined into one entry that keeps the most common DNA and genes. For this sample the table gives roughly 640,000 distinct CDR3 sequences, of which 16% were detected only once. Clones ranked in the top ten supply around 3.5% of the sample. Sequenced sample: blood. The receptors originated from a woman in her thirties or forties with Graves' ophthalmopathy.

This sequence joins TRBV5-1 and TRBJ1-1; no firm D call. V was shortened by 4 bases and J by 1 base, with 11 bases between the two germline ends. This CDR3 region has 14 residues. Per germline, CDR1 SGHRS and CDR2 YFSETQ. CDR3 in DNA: TGCGCCAGCAGCCTGACCTCCTCGAACACTGAAGCTTTCTTT. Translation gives CASSLTSSNTEAFF.

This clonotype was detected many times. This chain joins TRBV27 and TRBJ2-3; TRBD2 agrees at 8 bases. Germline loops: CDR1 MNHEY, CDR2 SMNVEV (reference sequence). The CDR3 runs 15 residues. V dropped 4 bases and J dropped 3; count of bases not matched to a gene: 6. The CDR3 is CASSSREEETDTQYF. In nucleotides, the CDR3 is TGTGCCAGCAGTTCGCGGGAGGAGGAGACAGATACGCAGTATTTT.